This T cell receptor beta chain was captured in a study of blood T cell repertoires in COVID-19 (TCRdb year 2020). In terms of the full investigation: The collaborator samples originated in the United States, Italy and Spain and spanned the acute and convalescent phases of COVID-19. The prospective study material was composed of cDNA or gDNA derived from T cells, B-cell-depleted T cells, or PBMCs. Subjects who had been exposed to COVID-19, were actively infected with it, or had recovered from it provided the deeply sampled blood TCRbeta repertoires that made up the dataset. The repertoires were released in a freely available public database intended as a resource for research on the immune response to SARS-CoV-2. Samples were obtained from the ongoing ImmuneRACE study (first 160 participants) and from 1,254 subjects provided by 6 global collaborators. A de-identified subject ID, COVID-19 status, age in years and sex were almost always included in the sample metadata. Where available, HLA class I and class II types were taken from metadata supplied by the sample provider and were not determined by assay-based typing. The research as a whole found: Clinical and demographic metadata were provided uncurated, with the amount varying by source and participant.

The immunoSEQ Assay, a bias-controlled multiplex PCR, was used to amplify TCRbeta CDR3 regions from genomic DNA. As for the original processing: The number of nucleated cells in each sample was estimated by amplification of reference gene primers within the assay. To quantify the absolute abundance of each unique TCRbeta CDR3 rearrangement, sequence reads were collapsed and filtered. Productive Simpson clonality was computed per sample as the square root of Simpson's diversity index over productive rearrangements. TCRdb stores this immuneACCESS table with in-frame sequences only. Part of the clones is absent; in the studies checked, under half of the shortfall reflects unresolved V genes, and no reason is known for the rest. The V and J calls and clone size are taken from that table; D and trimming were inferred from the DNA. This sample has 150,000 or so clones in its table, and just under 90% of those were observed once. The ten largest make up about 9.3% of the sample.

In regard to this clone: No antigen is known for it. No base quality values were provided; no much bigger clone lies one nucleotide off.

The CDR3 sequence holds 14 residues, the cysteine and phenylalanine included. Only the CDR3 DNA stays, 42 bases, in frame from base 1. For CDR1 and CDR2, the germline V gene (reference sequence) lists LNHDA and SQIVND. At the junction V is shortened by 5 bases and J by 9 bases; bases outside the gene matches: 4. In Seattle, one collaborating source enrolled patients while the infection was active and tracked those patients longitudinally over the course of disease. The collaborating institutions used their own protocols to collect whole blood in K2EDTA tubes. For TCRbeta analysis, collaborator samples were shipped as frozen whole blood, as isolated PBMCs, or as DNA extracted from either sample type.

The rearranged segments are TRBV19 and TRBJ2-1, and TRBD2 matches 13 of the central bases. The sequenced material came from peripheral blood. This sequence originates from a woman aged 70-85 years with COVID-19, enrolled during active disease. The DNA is TGTGCCAGTAGTGGACTAGCGGGGGTGGGTGAGCAGTTCTTC. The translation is CASSGLAGVGEQFF.